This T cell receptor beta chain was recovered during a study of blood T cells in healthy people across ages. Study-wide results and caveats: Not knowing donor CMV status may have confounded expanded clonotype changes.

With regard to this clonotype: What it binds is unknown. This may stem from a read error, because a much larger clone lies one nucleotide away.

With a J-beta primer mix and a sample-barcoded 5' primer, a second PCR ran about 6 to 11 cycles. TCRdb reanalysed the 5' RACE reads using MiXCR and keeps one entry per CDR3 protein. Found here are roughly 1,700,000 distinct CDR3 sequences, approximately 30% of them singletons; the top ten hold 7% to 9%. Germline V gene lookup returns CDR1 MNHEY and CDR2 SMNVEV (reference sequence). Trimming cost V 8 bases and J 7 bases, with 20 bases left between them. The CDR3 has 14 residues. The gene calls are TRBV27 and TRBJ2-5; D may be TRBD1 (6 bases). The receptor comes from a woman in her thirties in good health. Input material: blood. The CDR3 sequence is CASGRQVSGATQYF. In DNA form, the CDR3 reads TGTGCCAGCGGACGACAGGTCTCCGGAGCGACCCAGTACTTC.